This TCR beta chain was captured by sequencing in a study of shared clonotypes between healthy human individuals. The study, taken as a whole, reports: Sampling included only blood; tissue repertoires likely differ. Owing to a small donor count, the genetic and exposure-history diversity represented was limited.

For this clone: Its antigen is unidentified.

The CDR3 runs 15 residues. Looked up from germline, CDR1 is MNHNS and CDR2 is SASEGT. Between the trimmed V and J ends, which lost 8 bases and 4 bases, there was a span of 17 bases. Authors' processing steps: ImmunoSEQ supplied junction-only sequences lacking quality scores, so filtering was different. Only in-frame clones appear in the TCRdb table, and some are missing; sequencing was by immunoSEQ multiplex PCR. That table furnishes V, J and clone size, whereas the DNA furnished D and trimming. The repertoire holds under 1,100,000 clones, about 80% seen once, with 0.55% to 0.7% in the top ten. Source material: memory CD4+ T cells from PBMCs. Subset: CD45RA-negative fraction. The sequence derives from a man between 18 and 29 years old in good health. Some clones in this sample may be carry-over from other donors' samples. The chain links TRBV6-1 to TRBJ2-2; a weak D match, TRBD2 (6 bases). CDR3 DNA sequence: TGTGCCAGCCACCAACGGGAGTTGAGCACCGGGGAGCTGTTTTTT. Amino acids: CASHQRELSTGELFF.